The rows below give T cell receptor beta chains drawn from one sample of a study of cytomegalovirus exposure and HLA in healthy donors. Assay used: immunoSEQ multiplex PCR; TCRdb lists only in-frame clones, some missing. In the table there are 64,000 or so clones, approximately 67% of which are singletons. The specimen was PBMCs. These TCRs come from a man in his forties in good health and CMV-seropositive. The CDR3 runs from the conserved cysteine through the conserved F or W. The order of the fields is clone size, V gene, CDR3 length, J gene, D gene, CDR3 DNA, CDR3 protein. The D gene is left open where the match is weak. For some rows the clone size is stated as once, few or many, or as a class when expanded; others skip it.

large	TRBV30	18	TRBJ2-1	TRBD1	TGTGCCTGGAGTGGGCTCCTGACAGGGTCGCTCTCCTACAATGAGCAGTTCTTC	CAWSGLLTGSLSYNEQFF
NA	TRBV7-8	15	TRBJ1-4	NA	TGTGCCAGCAGCGTAGGACAGCTTCTTAATGAAAAACTGTTTTTT	CASSVGQLLNEKLFF
NA	TRBV15	16	TRBJ2-3	TRBD2	TGTGCCACCAGCAGGGGACTAGCGGCTAGCACAGATACGCAGTATTTT	CATSRGLAASTDTQYF
few	TRBV15	18	TRBJ2-7	TRBD2	TGTGCCACCAGCGGGGAAGTGGGACTAGCGGGAGCACTGCACGAGCAGTACTTC	CATSGEVGLAGALHEQYF
NA	TRBV29-1	14	TRBJ2-3	NA	TGCAGCGTTGTGAGCAGGGCGGGCACAGATACGCAGTATTTT	CSVVSRAGTDTQYF
once	TRBV7-9	16	TRBJ1-2	NA	TGTGCCAGCAGCCTCACCGTCGGACAGTGGGACTATGGCTACACCTTC	CASSLTVGQWDYGYTF
NA	TRBV28	16	TRBJ1-5	TRBD1	TGTGCCAGCAGTCCCCTAGGAACAGGGGATAATCAGCCCCAGCATTTT	CASSPLGTGDNQPQHF
NA	TRBV5-1	14	TRBJ2-7	NA	TGCGCCAGCAGCTTGGATTCCCCGTCCTACGAGCAGTACTTC	CASSLDSPSYEQYF
NA	TRBV5-8	17	TRBJ2-2	TRBD1	TGTGCCAGCAGCGCTCTGACAGGGAGAGGGAACACCGGGGAGCTGTTTTTT	CASSALTGRGNTGELFF
NA	TRBV7-8	14	TRBJ2-7	TRBD1	TGTGCCAGCAGCTTAGCCGGGACAGGCTACGAGCAGTACTTC	CASSLAGTGYEQYF
once	TRBV7-2	14	TRBJ2-5	NA	TGTGCCAGCAGCTTACTGGGGCCACAAGAGACCCAGTACTTC	CASSLLGPQETQYF
NA	TRBV19	13	TRBJ1-5	NA	TGTGCCAGTAGCTTACAGGACAATCAGCCCCAGCATTTT	CASSLQDNQPQHF
NA	TRBV11-2	15	TRBJ1-4	NA	TGTGCCAGCAGCTTAGGAAACAGGGATAATGAAAAACTGTTTTTT	CASSLGNRDNEKLFF
NA	TRBV7-3	13	TRBJ1-4	TRBD1	TGTGCCAGCAGCCTCGACAGGGATGAAAAACTGTTTTTT	CASSLDRDEKLFF
NA	TRBV14	13	TRBJ2-1	NA	TGTGCCAGCAGTCAAAAGGGGAACAATGAGCAGTTCTTC	CASSQKGNNEQFF
many	TRBV10-3	13	TRBJ1-1	NA	TGTGCCATCAGTGAGTCGGGGGGACTCGAAGCTTTCTTT	CAISESGGLEAFF
NA	TRBV5-1	12	TRBJ2-1	NA	TGCGCCAGCAGCTTGACCCAGGATGAGCAGTTCTTC	CASSLTQDEQFF
NA	TRBV6-5	16	TRBJ1-3	TRBD1	TGTGCCAGCAGTTACGGACAGGAGAGCTCTGGAAACACCATATATTTT	CASSYGQESSGNTIYF